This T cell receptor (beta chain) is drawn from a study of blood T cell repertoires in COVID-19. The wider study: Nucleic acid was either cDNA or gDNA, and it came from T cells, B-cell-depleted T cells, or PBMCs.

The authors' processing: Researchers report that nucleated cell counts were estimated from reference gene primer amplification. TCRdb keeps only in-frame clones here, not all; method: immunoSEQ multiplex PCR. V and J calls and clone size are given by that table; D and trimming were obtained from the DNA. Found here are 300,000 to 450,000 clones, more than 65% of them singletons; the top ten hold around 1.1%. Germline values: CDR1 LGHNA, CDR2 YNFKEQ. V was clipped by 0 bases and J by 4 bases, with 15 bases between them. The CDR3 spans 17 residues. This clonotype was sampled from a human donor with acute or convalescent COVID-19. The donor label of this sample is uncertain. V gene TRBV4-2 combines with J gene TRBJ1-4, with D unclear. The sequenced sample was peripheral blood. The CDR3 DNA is TGTGCCAGCAGCCAAGACGGGTTTTCGGCTTATAATGAAAAACTGTTTTTT. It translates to CASSQDGFSAYNEKLFF.